This T cell receptor beta chain is drawn from a study of cytomegalovirus exposure and HLA in healthy donors. Study context: A preliminary data release comprised around 90 million unique TCRs obtained from HLA-typed donors. Study observations and caveats: Clonal expansion was found to be greater in HLA-associated TCR beta chains than in equally common others in a later analysis.

Germline CDR1 and CDR2: SGHAT and FQNNGV. This CDR3 has 16 residues. With 5 bases clipped from V and 7 bases from J, the junction kept 12 bases outside the gene matches. In the case of this clone: No antigen is known for it.

In the PCR, 60 Vbeta and 13 Jbeta primers were used. TCRdb's table, derived via immunoSEQ multiplex PCR, lists solely in-frame clones and lacks some. The repertoire holds approximately 82,000 clones, with roughly 9.1% as singletons. Specimen: PBMCs. The chain employs TRBV11-2 and TRBJ2-2; 8 nucleotides agree with TRBD2. The TCR sequence derives from a man aged 60 to 75 in good health and CMV-seropositive. This CDR3 is CASSPFSGDFGGELFF. In DNA, the CDR3 is TGTGCCAGCAGCCCTTTTAGCGGGGATTTTGGCGGGGAGCTGTTTTTT.